This TCR beta chain derives from a study of early T cells in non-severe SARS-CoV-2 infection. Study-wide results and caveats: A preference for anti-spike CD8 responses marked VDJdb matching, which missed private and CD4 specificities.

This clonotype was seen more than once but under ten times. As yet, its antigen is unknown. Unique molecular identifiers were affixed to single, distinct cDNA molecules. TCRdb processed the 5' RACE reads anew with MiXCR; each CDR3 protein has one entry. This sample carries just under 60,000 distinct CDR3 sequences, more than 8.5% of them seen once, and the ten largest clones take approximately 15%. The V and J ends lost 2 bases and 4 bases, in that order; junction bases with no gene match: 3. This CDR3 comprises 15 residues. J is TRBJ2-3 and V is TRBV12-3 or TRBV12-4, with 10 bases matching TRBD2. The receptor was isolated from an adult who was a healthcare worker with PCR-confirmed SARS-CoV-2 infection or an uninfected control (not recorded which). Sequencing was done on a sample of whole blood. The CDR3, as DNA: TGTGCCAGCAGTTTAACTAGCGGGAACGCAGATACGCAGTATTTT. Its translation is CASSLTSGNADTQYF.